Following are 5 T cell receptor beta chains from one sample sequenced in a study of T cell clonality in common variable immunodeficiency. Whole-study findings and limits: Common variable immunodeficiency TCR beta sequences reportedly had fewer deletions and N-nucleotide insertions.

These receptors lack a known antigen. The repertoire was sequenced with immunoSEQ multiplex PCR; TCRdb's copy has only in-frame clones and lacks some. The sample includes tens of thousands of clones, none of them occurring once. The sequenced material came from peripheral blood mononuclear cells. Source of these receptors: a human donor with common variable immunodeficiency.

In regard to this clone: With the read ending 3 residues before the CDR3 end, the germline J gene is used to fill in that end. This chain uses TRBV7-9 with TRBJ2-7; possibly TRBD1 for D (6 bases). CDR3 size: 15 residues. CDR1 is SEHNR and CDR2 is FQNEAQ in the germline V gene (reference sequence). V was pared by 5 bases and J by 4 bases, with 18 bases between. The sequenced CDR3 bases are TGTGCCAGCAGCAACCCCCGGGACAAAGGTTACGAG. Encoded protein: CASSNPRDKGYE. The complete CDR3 protein is CASSNPRDKGYEQYF. The full variable domain, in which reference TRBV7-9 and TRBJ2-7 provide the parts outside the CDR3, is DTGVSQNPRHKITKRGQNVTFRCDPISEHNRLYWYRQTLGQGPEFLTYFQNEAQLEKSRLLSDRFSAERPKGSFSTLEIQRTEQGDSAMYLCASSNPRDKGYEQYFGPGTRLTVT.

Incomplete CDR3 DNA: TGTGCCTGGGAGGGGTTTGGAAACACC. It encodes CAWEGFGNT. The CDR3 reads in full as CAWEGFGNTIYF. The chain uses TRBV30 and TRBJ1-3; D is perhaps TRBD1 (5 bases). The DNA ends 3 residues before the CDR3 does, and the rest of the CDR3 is filled in from the germline J gene. The germline CDR1 and CDR2 sequences are GTSNPN and SVGIG (reference sequence). Trimming took 5 bases from V and 3 from J, leaving 8 bases between them. This CDR3 is 12 amino acids long.

Notes on this clone: The read halts 3 residues ahead of the CDR3 end, with the missing end drawn from the germline J gene. V and J are TRBV7-6 and TRBJ2-7, with D tentatively TRBD1 (7 bases). This CDR3 has 15 residues. The V gene's germline CDR1 is SGHVS and CDR2 FNYEAQ. V lost 5 bases, J lost 0 bases, and 14 bases lay in between. The sequenced part of the CDR3 DNA is TGTGCCAGCAGCCGCGGGACAGCAATCTCCTACGAG. Amino acids: CASSRGTAISYE. The full CDR3 protein reads CASSRGTAISYEQYF.

This clone was observed many times. The read terminates 3 residues ahead of where the CDR3 ends, so the germline J gene completes it. This chain joins TRBV5-4 and TRBJ1-6, with 11 bases that match TRBD1. The V gene end was trimmed by 0 bases and the J gene end by 7 bases; junction bases not matched to a gene: 3. This CDR3 comprises 16 residues. CDR1 and CDR2 (germline): SGHNT, YYREEE (reference sequence). CDR3 loop: CASSLGGQGANSPLHF. The part of the CDR3 DNA that was read is TGTGCCAGCAGCTTGGGAGGACAGGGGGCGAATTCACCC.

In its sample, this clone was seen many times. The read stops 3 residues short of the end of the CDR3; the missing end is completed from the germline J gene. The chain carries TRBV5-1 and TRBJ1-2; D is perhaps TRBD1 (6 bases). There are 14 residues in the CDR3. Germline CDR1 reads SGHRS; CDR2 reads YFSETQ. V was trimmed by 4 bases and J by 2 bases, leaving 12 bases between them. Incomplete CDR3 DNA: TGCGCCAGCAGCACCTTACAGGGCAACTATGGC. Residues: CASSTLQGNYG. The whole CDR3 protein is CASSTLQGNYGYTF.